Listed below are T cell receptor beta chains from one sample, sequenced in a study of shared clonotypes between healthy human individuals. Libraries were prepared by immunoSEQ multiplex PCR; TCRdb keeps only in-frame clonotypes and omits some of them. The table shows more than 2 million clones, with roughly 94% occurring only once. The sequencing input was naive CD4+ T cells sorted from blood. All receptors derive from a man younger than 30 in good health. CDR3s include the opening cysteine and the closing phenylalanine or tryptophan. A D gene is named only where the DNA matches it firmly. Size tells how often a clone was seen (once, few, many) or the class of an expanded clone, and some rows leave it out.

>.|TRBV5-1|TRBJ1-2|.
CASSLASGDAKGYTF
TGCGCCAGCAGCTTGGCATCGGGGGACGCGAAGGGCTACACCTTC
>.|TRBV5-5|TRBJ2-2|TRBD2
CASSFSVAGANTGELFF
TGTGCCAGCAGCTTTTCGGTGGCGGGGGCGAACACCGGGGAGCTGTTTTTT
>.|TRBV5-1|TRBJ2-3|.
CASTALTANTDTQYF
TGCGCCAGCACCGCCTTGACGGCAAACACAGATACGCAGTATTTT
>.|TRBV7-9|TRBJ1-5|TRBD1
CASSQGTGAHQPQHF
TGTGCCAGCAGCCAAGGGACAGGGGCGCATCAGCCCCAGCATTTT
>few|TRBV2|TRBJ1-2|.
CASRGGRTSTYGYTF
TGTGCCAGCAGGGGAGGCAGGACCTCTACTTATGGCTACACCTTC
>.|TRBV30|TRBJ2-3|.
CAWRPLADTQYF
TGTGCCTGGAGGCCTCTCGCAGATACGCAGTATTTT
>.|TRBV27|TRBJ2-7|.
CASSLKGDYEQYF
TGTGCCAGCAGTTTAAAAGGGGACTACGAGCAGTACTTC
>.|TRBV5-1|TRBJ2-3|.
CASSLGGVTDTQYF
TGCGCCAGCAGCTTGGGAGGAGTCACAGATACGCAGTATTTT
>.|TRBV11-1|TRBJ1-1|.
CASSLSGVTEAFF
TGTGCCAGCAGCTTATCAGGTGTGACTGAAGCTTTCTTT
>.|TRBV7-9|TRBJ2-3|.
CASSLGVSTDTQYF
TGTGCCAGCAGCTTAGGCGTTAGCACAGATACGCAGTATTTT
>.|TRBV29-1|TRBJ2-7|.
CSVEDRENYEQYF
TGCAGCGTTGAAGATCGGGAAAACTACGAGCAGTACTTC
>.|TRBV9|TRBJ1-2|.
CASSVGLGQSYGYTF
TGTGCCAGCAGCGTAGGCCTGGGTCAGAGCTATGGCTACACCTTC
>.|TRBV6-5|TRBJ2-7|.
CASSYSRFYYEQYF
TGTGCCAGCAGTTACTCTCGGTTCTACTACGAGCAGTACTTC
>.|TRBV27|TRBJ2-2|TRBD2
CASQSGGRGTGELFF
TGTGCCAGCCAATCGGGGGGGCGCGGGACCGGGGAGCTGTTTTTT
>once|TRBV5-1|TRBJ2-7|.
CASSLYGPSYEQYF
TGCGCCAGCAGCTTGTACGGACCCTCCTACGAGCAGTACTTC
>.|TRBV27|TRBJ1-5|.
CASSPTEKGQGNQPQHF
TGTGCCAGCAGTCCTACCGAAAAGGGACAAGGCAATCAGCCCCAGCATTTT
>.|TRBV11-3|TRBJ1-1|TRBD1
CASSFDRALNTEAFF
TGTGCCAGCAGCTTCGACAGGGCTTTGAACACTGAAGCTTTCTTT
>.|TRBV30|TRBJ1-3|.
CAWSVGLGNTIYF
TGTGCCTGGAGTGTTGGGCTTGGAAACACCATATATTTT
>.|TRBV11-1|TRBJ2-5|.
CASSFRGVQETQYF
TGTGCCAGCAGCTTTCGCGGAGTTCAAGAGACCCAGTACTTC
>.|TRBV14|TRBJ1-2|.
CASSQVGGQDYGYTF
TGTGCCAGCAGCCAAGTTGGCGGGCAGGACTATGGCTACACCTTC
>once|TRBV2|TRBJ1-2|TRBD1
CASSGDSNYGYTF
TGTGCCAGCAGTGGGGACAGTAACTATGGCTACACCTTC
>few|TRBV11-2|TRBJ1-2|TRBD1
CASSTTGKANYGYTF
TGTGCCAGCAGCACGACAGGGAAGGCTAACTATGGCTACACCTTC
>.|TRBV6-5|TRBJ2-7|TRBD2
CASRPGLASYEQYF
TGTGCCAGCAGGCCGGGACTAGCCTCCTACGAGCAGTACTTC
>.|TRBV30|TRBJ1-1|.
CAWGHVSEAFF
TGTGCCTGGGGACACGTCTCTGAAGCTTTCTTT
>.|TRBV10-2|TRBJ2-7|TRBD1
CASGDRGYEQYF
TGCGCCAGCGGGGACAGGGGCTACGAGCAGTACTTC
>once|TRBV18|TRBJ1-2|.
CASSPGRFYGYTF
TGTGCCAGCTCACCGGGGCGGTTCTATGGCTACACCTTC
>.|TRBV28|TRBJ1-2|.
CASSLLRQFGYTF
TGTGCCAGCAGTTTGCTCAGACAGTTTGGCTACACCTTC
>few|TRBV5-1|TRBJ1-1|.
CASSFQGNTEAFF
TGCGCCAGCAGCTTTCAGGGGAACACTGAAGCTTTCTTT
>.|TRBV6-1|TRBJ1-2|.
CASSEGPGGYTF
TGTGCCAGCAGTGAGGGACCCGGAGGCTACACCTTC
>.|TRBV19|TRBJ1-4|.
CASSSKNEKLFF
TGTGCCAGTAGTTCAAAGAATGAAAAACTGTTTTTT
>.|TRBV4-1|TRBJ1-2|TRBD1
CASSQLPGQGGYGYTF
TGCGCCAGCAGCCAATTGCCGGGACAGGGCGGCTATGGCTACACCTTC
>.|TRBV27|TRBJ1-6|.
CASSRQAPANNSPLHF
TGTGCCAGCAGTCGACAGGCGCCAGCCAATAATTCACCCCTCCACTTT
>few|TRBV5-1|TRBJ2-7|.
CASSLIPSNYEQYF
TGCGCCAGCAGCTTGATCCCCAGCAACTACGAGCAGTACTTC
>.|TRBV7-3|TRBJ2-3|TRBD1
CASSSTGTDTQYF
TGTGCCAGCAGCTCGACAGGGACAGATACGCAGTATTTT
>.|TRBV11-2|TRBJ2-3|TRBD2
CASSLTSGGATDTQYF
TGTGCCAGCAGCCTTACCAGCGGGGGGGCTACAGATACGCAGTATTTT
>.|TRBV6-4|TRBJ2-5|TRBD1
CASSGGTGKETQYF
TGTGCCAGCAGTGGTGGGACAGGGAAAGAGACCCAGTACTTC
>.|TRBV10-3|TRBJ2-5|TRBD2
CAISGSGGARETQYF
TGTGCCATCAGTGGAAGCGGGGGGGCGAGAGAGACCCAGTACTTC
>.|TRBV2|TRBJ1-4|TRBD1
CASTRDRGNEKLFF
TGTGCCAGCACCCGGGACAGGGGGAATGAAAAACTGTTTTTT
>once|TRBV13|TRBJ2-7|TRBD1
CASSLGGQVYEQYF
TGTGCCAGCAGCTTAGGGGGACAGGTCTACGAGCAGTACTTC
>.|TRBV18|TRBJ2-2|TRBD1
CASSPLAGTGYGGELFF
TGTGCCAGCTCACCACTAGCCGGGACAGGGTACGGCGGGGAGCTGTTTTTT
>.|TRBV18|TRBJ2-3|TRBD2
CASSPELAGGPSTDTQYF
TGTGCCAGCTCACCAGAACTAGCGGGAGGGCCGAGCACAGATACGCAGTATTTT
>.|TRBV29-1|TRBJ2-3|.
CSVDAVGGVTDTQYF
TGCAGCGTTGATGCTGTGGGGGGAGTCACAGATACGCAGTATTTT
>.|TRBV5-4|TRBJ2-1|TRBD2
CASSLAAGDEQFF
TGTGCCAGCAGCTTGGCAGCGGGAGATGAGCAGTTCTTC
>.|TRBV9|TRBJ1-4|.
CASSVAWAGNEKLFF
TGTGCCAGCAGCGTAGCTTGGGCTGGTAATGAAAAACTGTTTTTT
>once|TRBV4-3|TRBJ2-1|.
CASSQAPAGLFGNEQFF
TGCGCCAGCAGCCAAGCGCCTGCAGGGCTCTTTGGGAATGAGCAGTTCTTC
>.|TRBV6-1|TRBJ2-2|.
CASSGPPGGSGELFF
TGTGCCAGCAGTGGACCCCCCGGGGGCTCCGGGGAGCTGTTTTTT
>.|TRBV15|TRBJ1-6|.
CATSRDGAPLHF
TGTGCCACCAGCAGAGATGGGGCACCCCTCCACTTT
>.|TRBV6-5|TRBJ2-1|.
CASWGRSYNEQFF
TGTGCCAGCTGGGGGCGGAGCTACAATGAGCAGTTCTTC
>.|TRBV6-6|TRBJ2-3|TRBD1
CASSRPGQVLF
TGTGCCAGCAGCAGACCGGGACAGGTCCTTTTT
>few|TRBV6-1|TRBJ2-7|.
CASSDRYEQYF
TGTGCCAGCAGTGACAGGTACGAGCAGTACTTC
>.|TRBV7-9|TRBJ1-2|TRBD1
CASSTPTGYGYTF
TGTGCCAGCAGCACACCGACAGGGTATGGCTACACCTTC
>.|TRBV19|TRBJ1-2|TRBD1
CASSIGQVVANYGYTF
TGTGCCAGTAGTATCGGACAGGTGGTAGCTAACTATGGCTACACCTTC
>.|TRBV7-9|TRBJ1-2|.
CASSLSWGRDGYTF
TGTGCCAGCAGCTTATCCTGGGGGAGGGATGGCTACACCTTC
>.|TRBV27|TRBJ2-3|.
CASSSTPSTDTQYF
TGTGCCAGCAGTTCAACACCTAGCACAGATACGCAGTATTTT
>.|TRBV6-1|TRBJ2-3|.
CASSAFTSTDTQYF
TGTGCCAGCAGCGCGTTCACTAGCACAGATACGCAGTATTTT
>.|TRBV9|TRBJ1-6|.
CASSVEAVNSPLHF
TGTGCCAGCAGCGTAGAGGCGGTTAATTCACCCCTCCACTTT
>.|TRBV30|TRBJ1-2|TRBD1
CAWSVRQGTGGYTF
TGTGCCTGGAGTGTAAGACAGGGAACGGGTGGCTACACCTTC
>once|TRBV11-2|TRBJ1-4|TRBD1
CASSFSGTGDEKLFF
TGTGCCAGCAGCTTCTCCGGGACAGGGGATGAAAAACTGTTTTTT
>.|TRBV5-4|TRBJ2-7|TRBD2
CASSLALAGVYEQYF
TGTGCCAGCAGCTTGGCCCTAGCGGGAGTCTACGAGCAGTACTTC
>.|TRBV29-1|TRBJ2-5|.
CSGGGRETQYF
TGCAGCGGGGGGGGCCGAGAGACCCAGTACTTC